These T cell receptor beta chains were read from a single sample in a study of CXCR3-negative and CXCR3-positive naive CD8 T cells. TCRdb re-analyzed the 5' RACE reads; it lists each CDR3 protein once, without DNA. In all, the sample yields about 84,000 distinct CDR3 sequences. The sequenced material came from naive CXCR3+ CD8+ T cells from blood. The receptors shown here come from a human donor in good health. Some clones in this sample may be carry-over from other donors' samples. Both conserved end residues are part of each CDR3.

v_call	j_call	cdr3_aa
TRBV18	TRBJ2-1	CASSHQTEGSYNEQFF
TRBV29-1	TRBJ2-5	CSVGRGETQYF
TRBV30	TRBJ2-2	CTGEDAGELFF
TRBV7-2	TRBJ2-5	CASSLLKPLTQYF
TRBV4-1	TRBJ2-1	CASSPQEGYNEQFF
TRBV30	TRBJ1-1	CAWRRSLGAFF
TRBV5-5	TRBJ2-7	CASSFSSGVNYEQYF
TRBV7-3	TRBJ2-5	CASSSLAGGPQETQYF
TRBV7-3	TRBJ2-7	CASSLGLVGSDEQYF
TRBV5-1	TRBJ2-1	CASSLGLINYNEQFF
TRBV12-5	TRBJ1-2	CASGLVGLDGYTF
TRBV6-2/TRBV6-3	TRBJ2-1	CASSSVREGIEQFF
TRBV5-1	TRBJ2-7	CASSLEGYEQYF
TRBV28	TRBJ1-4	CASSLWVGGDEKLFF
TRBV4-1	TRBJ2-7	CASSQSSGLSYEQYF
TRBV4-1	TRBJ1-1	CASSSLEWTEAFF
TRBV12-3/TRBV12-4	TRBJ1-1	CASTTGTEAFF
TRBV29-1	TRBJ1-1	CSVVTSMNTEAFF
TRBV12-3/TRBV12-4	TRBJ2-1	CASRPTGWAYNEQFF
TRBV19	TRBJ2-3	CASSIGYTDTQYF
TRBV20-1	TRBJ2-7	CSASPVSHSYEQYF
TRBV5-4	TRBJ2-1	CASWGVSDNEQFF
TRBV6-5	TRBJ2-7	CASSYSQAYEQYF
TRBV5-1	TRBJ2-1	CASSLTSRSYNEQFF
TRBV28	TRBJ2-7	CASGRTSPEQYF
TRBV28	TRBJ2-5	CASSLRDGQETQYF
TRBV28	TRBJ1-6	CASSFSLEPSPLHF
TRBV3-1	TRBJ2-7	CASSQDRSSSYEQYF
TRBV29-1	TRBJ2-5	CSVSFELGLTQYF
TRBV6-2/TRBV6-3	TRBJ1-1	CASIGDRNTEAFF
TRBV29-1	TRBJ1-2	CSAVRQGGGYTF
TRBV28	TRBJ1-5	CASSLFDSGTVVHQPQHF
TRBV12-3/TRBV12-4	TRBJ2-7	CAGSPVGVGQYF
TRBV4-1	TRBJ2-4	CASSQPGSENIQYF
TRBV10-1	TRBJ1-5	CASTPGREFSNQPQHF
TRBV14	TRBJ2-1	CASSQYPGAEQFF
TRBV15	TRBJ2-5	CATSRERDALETQYF
TRBV20-1	TRBJ1-5	CSAKIQGWEPQHF